These T cell receptor beta chains were read from a single sample in a study of cytomegalovirus exposure and HLA in healthy donors. Profiling relied on immunoSEQ multiplex PCR, and the TCRdb table lists in-frame clones only, not all of them. The sample comprises fewer than 250,000 clones, roughly 87% of which are singletons, and roughly 2% rests with the top ten. Sample: PBMCs. Receptors were obtained from a woman in her late teens or twenties in good health and CMV-seropositive. CDR3s include the opening cysteine and the closing phenylalanine or tryptophan. The D gene is left open where the match is weak. A row's size may be missing; if present it is once, few, many or a size class.

>TRBJ2-7|NA|TRBV27|TRBD1
TGTGCCAGCCTTCTTTCGGGACAGGCGGAAACCTACGAGCAGTACTTC
CASLLSGQAETYEQYF
>TRBJ2-3|NA|TRBV5-4|NA
TGTGCCAGCAGCTTTGATCTGGCGGAACCTAGCACAGATACGCAGTATTTT
CASSFDLAEPSTDTQYF
>TRBJ2-7|NA|TRBV28|NA
TGTGCCGGAAAGGAAGGAGCCTACGAGCAGTACTTC
CAGKEGAYEQYF
>TRBJ2-1|NA|TRBV7-9|TRBD2
TGTGCCAGCAGCCCGCGGGGGAGCTCCTACAATGAGCAGTTCTTC
CASSPRGSSYNEQFF
>TRBJ1-5|NA|TRBV2|NA
TGTGCCAGCAGGGTTGGACAGCGGAGCAATCAGCCCCAGCATTTT
CASRVGQRSNQPQHF
>TRBJ1-4|NA|TRBV27|TRBD1
TGTGCCAGCAGCCAACCGGGACAGGGGAATGAAAAACTGTTTTTT
CASSQPGQGNEKLFF
>TRBJ2-3|few|TRBV6-4|TRBD2
TGTGCCAGCAGTGCCGGACTAGCGGGAGACACAGATACGCAGTATTTT
CASSAGLAGDTDTQYF
>TRBJ2-7|NA|TRBV4-1|NA
TGCGCCAGCAGCCAAGGGCAGGCCTACGAGCAGTACTTC
CASSQGQAYEQYF
>TRBJ2-3|NA|TRBV6-6|NA
TGTGCCAGCAGTTCATTCGGAGTCGCAGATACGCAGTATTTT
CASSSFGVADTQYF
>TRBJ2-2|NA|TRBV7-9|NA
TGTGCCAGCAGCTTAGCGCCAAACAGGAACACCGGGGAGCTGTTTTTT
CASSLAPNRNTGELFF
>TRBJ2-7|NA|TRBV19|TRBD1
TGTGCCAGTAGTTCCCCCTCAGGGGACAGTTACGAGCAGTACTTC
CASSSPSGDSYEQYF
>TRBJ2-7|NA|TRBV6-1|TRBD2
TGTGCCAGCAGTGGGACTAGCGGGGCCCCCTACGAGCAGTACTTC
CASSGTSGAPYEQYF
>TRBJ2-1|NA|TRBV4-1|TRBD1
TGCGCCAGCAGTCGGGGACAGGGGCTGGACAATGAGCAGTTCTTC
CASSRGQGLDNEQFF
>TRBJ2-1|NA|TRBV30|NA
TGTGCCTGGAATGACCAGCGGGTACAGAATGAGCAGTTCTTC
CAWNDQRVQNEQFF
>TRBJ1-4|NA|TRBV7-9|NA
TGTGCCAGCAGCTTAACGCTGGGCGGGGCTAATGAAAAACTGTTTTTT
CASSLTLGGANEKLFF
>TRBJ1-5|NA|TRBV18|NA
TGTGCCAGCTCACCAGCCGGGGGGGCGGGCAATCAGCCCCAGCATTTT
CASSPAGGAGNQPQHF
>TRBJ2-1|NA|TRBV7-7|NA
TGTGCTAGCAGCTTAGCTGGAGGTAACGAGCAGTTCTTC
CASSLAGGNEQFF
>TRBJ2-3|NA|TRBV25-1|TRBD2
TGTGCCAGCAGTGAATTCGGGGGACTAGCGTTCACAGATACGCAGTATTTT
CASSEFGGLAFTDTQYF
>TRBJ2-7|once|TRBV5-4|TRBD2
TGTGCCAGCAGCTTGAGTAGCGGGAGGGTTGAGCAGTACTTC
CASSLSSGRVEQYF
>TRBJ1-4|NA|TRBV25-1|TRBD1
TGTGCCAGCAGTGAAACACGACAGGGTGCTAATGAAAAACTGTTTTTT
CASSETRQGANEKLFF
>TRBJ2-6|NA|TRBV7-9|TRBD1
TGTGCCAGCAGCTCGACAGGGCCCGAAGTCTCTGGGGCCAACGTCCTGACTTTC
CASSSTGPEVSGANVLTF
>TRBJ2-1|NA|TRBV9|TRBD1
TGTGCCAGCAGCGAACGGGACAGGGGCTTCCATGAGCAGTTCTTC
CASSERDRGFHEQFF
>TRBJ2-7|NA|TRBV27|NA
TGTGCCAGCAGTTTGTTTCAGGTCAGCTCCTACGAGCAGTACTTC
CASSLFQVSSYEQYF
>TRBJ2-1|NA|TRBV12-5|NA
TGTGCTAGTGGTTTGGAGAGTATCGCCTACAATGAGCAGTTCTTC
CASGLESIAYNEQFF
>TRBJ2-7|once|TRBV30|NA
TGTGCCTGGAGTGTATCAGGGAATAAGGGCCGGCAGTACTTC
CAWSVSGNKGRQYF
>TRBJ2-2|NA|TRBV7-9|NA
TGTGCCAGCAGCTTTAGTAGGGGGTTGAACACCGGGGAGCTGTTTTTT
CASSFSRGLNTGELFF
>TRBJ2-1|NA|TRBV5-1|TRBD2
TGCGCCAGCAGCTTTCTAGCGGGAGATAACTACAATGAGCAGTTCTTC
CASSFLAGDNYNEQFF
>TRBJ2-7|NA|TRBV6-1|NA
TGTGCCAGCACCTTAAGGACAGAGTTCTACGAGCAGTACTTC
CASTLRTEFYEQYF
>TRBJ2-3|NA|TRBV6-5|TRBD2
TGTGCCAGCAGTTACGGCGCGCGGGAGGGCCAAGATACGCAGTATTTT
CASSYGAREGQDTQYF
>TRBJ1-1|NA|TRBV5-5|NA
TGTGCCAGCAGCTCGATTCTAGGGGTGAGCACTGAAGCTTTCTTT
CASSSILGVSTEAFF
>TRBJ1-2|NA|TRBV5-1|TRBD1
TGCGCCAGCAAACCCCCAGACAGGGCTGGCTACACCTTC
CASKPPDRAGYTF
>TRBJ1-2|NA|TRBV7-2|NA
TGTGCCAGCAGCGTCAGCCCCGGGGGTGCGGGACACTATGGCTACACCTTC
CASSVSPGGAGHYGYTF
>TRBJ2-7|NA|TRBV18|TRBD2
TGTGCCAGCTCACCACGAAGCTTAGCGGGAGTTTATAGCTACGAGCAGTACTTC
CASSPRSLAGVYSYEQYF
>TRBJ1-2|NA|TRBV4-2|NA
TGTGCCAGCAGCCAACTTTCTAACTATGGCTACACCTTC
CASSQLSNYGYTF
>TRBJ1-5|few|TRBV6-5|NA
TGTGCCAGCTCGAGGTCCAATCAGCCCCAGCATTTT
CASSRSNQPQHF
>TRBJ2-5|NA|TRBV5-1|NA
TGCGCCAGCAGCCGTGGCGGGGAGATGGTGACCCAGTACTTC
CASSRGGEMVTQYF
>TRBJ1-4|NA|TRBV11-2|NA
TGTGCCAGCAGCTTCTCCTTTCCCAGGGAACTGTTTTTT
CASSFSFPRELFF
>TRBJ2-3|NA|TRBV6-1|TRBD1
TGTGCCAGCACCCTACAGGGGGATAGTACAGATACGCAGTATTTT
CASTLQGDSTDTQYF
>TRBJ2-1|NA|TRBV9|TRBD2
TGTGCCAGCAGCGCCGGGACTAGCGGGAGTAATGAGCAGTTCTTC
CASSAGTSGSNEQFF
>TRBJ2-7|NA|TRBV12-5|NA
TGTGCTAGTGGTTTGGTACTCCACAGGACCTACTCCTACGAGCAGTACTTC
CASGLVLHRTYSYEQYF
>TRBJ2-7|NA|TRBV27|TRBD2
TGTGCCAGCAGTTTATCGGGAGGGCTCAGCTCCTACGAGCAGTACTTC
CASSLSGGLSSYEQYF
>TRBJ2-7|once|TRBV5-1|TRBD2
TGCGCCAGCAGCTTGGGACTAGCGGTACTGGGGGTTTCCTACGAGCAGTACTTC
CASSLGLAVLGVSYEQYF
>TRBJ2-2|NA|TRBV27|NA
TGTGCCAGCTTAGGAGGGGGCGTCCCAGGGGAGCTGTTTTTT
CASLGGGVPGELFF
>TRBJ2-1|NA|TRBV9|TRBD1
TGTGCCAGCAGCGTAGAGACAGGGGTGGACGAGCAGTTCTTC
CASSVETGVDEQFF
>TRBJ2-1|NA|TRBV28|NA
TGTGCCAGCAGAGGAGGACTGAGCTCCTACAATGAGCAGTTCTTC
CASRGGLSSYNEQFF
>TRBJ2-7|NA|TRBV2|NA
TGTGCCAGCGGTAGAGAAATGCGGAGCTCCTACGAGCAGTACTTC
CASGREMRSSYEQYF
>TRBJ2-7|many|TRBV15|TRBD2
TGTGCCACCAGCAGAGATCCGGGACTAGACGGCGAGCAGTACTTC
CATSRDPGLDGEQYF
>TRBJ2-4|NA|TRBV5-1|TRBD2
TGCGCCAGCAGCTCGGGACTAGCGGGAGGTACCCAGTACTTC
CASSSGLAGGTQYF
>TRBJ1-4|NA|TRBV7-3|TRBD1
TGTGCCAGCAGCTTAGTGGACAGGGGGGAGATGTTTTTT
CASSLVDRGEMFF